One sample yielded the 25 T cell receptor beta chains listed below, sequenced in a study of cytotoxic CD8 clonotypes in ibrutinib-treated CLL. The method was immunoSEQ multiplex PCR; TCRdb's version includes in-frame clones alone and lacks a portion of them. The sample lists 270,000 or so clones, 60% to 80% occurring once. Material: PBMCs, obtained at disease progression, from a patient treated with ibrutinib. The receptors stem from a human donor with chronic lymphocytic leukemia.

This chain joins TRBV11-2 and TRBJ2-3, with D tentatively TRBD2 (5 bases). Germline CDR1 and CDR2: SGHAT and FQNNGV. The CDR3 extends over 14 amino acids. The V and J ends lost 0 bases and 5 bases respectively, with 9 bases between them. The CDR3, as DNA: TGTGCCAGCAGCTTAGATAACGGGATAGATACGCAGTATTTT. It codes for CASSLDNGIDTQYF. Based on the CDR3 plus reference TRBV11-2 and TRBJ2-3, the full variable domain is EAGVAQSPRYKIIEKRQSVAFWCNPISGHATLYWYQQILGQGPKLLIQFQNNGVVDDSQLPKDRFSAERLKGVDSTLKIQPAKLEDSAVYLCASSLDNGIDTQYFGPGTRLTVL.

The gene calls are TRBV28 and TRBJ1-4; 9 nucleotides agree with TRBD1. The germline gives CDR1 MDHEN, CDR2 SYDVKM. The CDR3 extends over 14 amino acids. The ends lost 4 bases at V and 8 bases at J; junction bases unmatched: 5. CDR3 residues: CASSSRTGDEKLFF. CDR3 sequence (DNA): TGTGCCAGCAGTTCAAGGACAGGGGACGAAAAACTGTTTTTT.

The chain links TRBV9 to TRBJ2-2; 12 bases match TRBD2. CDR3 length equals 15 residues. Germline-derived CDR1 and CDR2 are SGDLS and YYNGEE. J was trimmed by 9 bases and V by 0 bases; bases with no gene match: 3. The CDR3 spells CASSVETSGSRELFF. The CDR3 region has the DNA TGTGCCAGCAGCGTAGAGACTAGCGGGAGTAGGGAGCTGTTTTTT. The whole variable domain, remainder taken from reference TRBV9 and TRBJ2-2, is DSGVTQTPKHLITATGQRVTLRCSPRSGDLSVYWYQQSLDQGLQFLIQYYNGEERAKGNILERFSAQQFPDLHSELNLSSLELGDSALYFCASSVETSGSRELFFGEGSRLTVL.

The V and J genes are TRBV18 and TRBJ2-7, with D perhaps TRBD2 (7 bases). The V gene's germline CDR1 is KGHSH and CDR2 LQKENI. The CDR3 is 16 residues long. V dropped 2 bases and J dropped 2 bases, with 16 bases sitting between them. The CDR3 reads CASSPFVGGGTYEQYF. The CDR3 bases are TGTGCCAGCTCACCATTTGTAGGGGGGGGAACCTACGAGCAGTACTTC.

This chain links TRBV10-3 with TRBJ2-7, with D maybe TRBD1 (6 bases). This CDR3 is 12 amino acids long. V lost 3 bases, J lost 7 bases, and 10 bases lay in between. Per the germline V gene, CDR1 is ENHRY and CDR2 is SYGVKD. The DNA for the CDR3 is TGTGCCATCAGTGAACAGGGTCGAGAGCAGTACTTC. Translated: CAISEQGREQYF.

This clone showed up just a few times. The V gene is TRBV18, the J gene TRBJ1-3; D might be TRBD1 (5 bases). This CDR3 is built from 17 residues. V lost 2 bases and J 0 bases, leaving 14 bases between the germline ends. Per germline, CDR1 KGHSH and CDR2 LQKENI. The CDR3 spells CASSPKWSGSSGNTIYF. CDR3 nucleotide sequence: TGTGCCAGCTCACCAAAATGGTCAGGGAGCTCTGGAAACACCATATATTTT.

V usage is TRBV9 and J usage is TRBJ2-5, with 9 bases that match TRBD1. The CDR3 has 15 amino acids. Germline CDR1 reads SGDLS; CDR2 reads YYNGEE. V lost 4 bases to trimming and J lost 1 base; unmatched junction nucleotides: 5. CDR3 amino acids: CASSTRTGAQETQYF. Here the CDR3 DNA reads TGTGCCAGCAGCACCAGGACAGGGGCCCAAGAGACCCAGTACTTC.

This clone was seen more than once but under ten times. Additional DNA sequences in this sample encode the identical CDR3. The chain has TRBV18 and TRBJ2-2; D is unclear. Trimming pared 0 bases from V and 2 bases from J, leaving 1 base between. This CDR3 contains 13 residues. Germline V lookup: CDR1 KGHSH, CDR2 LQKENI. In DNA, the CDR3 is TGTGCCAGCTCACCACCCAACACCGGGGAGCTGTTTTTT. Amino acids: CASSPPNTGELFF.

The chain has TRBV18 and TRBJ2-7; perhaps D is TRBD1 or TRBD2 (5 bases each). This CDR3 is 15 amino acids long. The V gene lost 2 bases and the J gene lost 2 bases, with 13 bases spanning the gap. Looked up from germline, CDR1 is KGHSH and CDR2 is LQKENI. The CDR3 spells CASSPSSQGPYEQYF. CDR3 bases: TGTGCCAGCTCACCATCTTCTCAGGGACCCTACGAGCAGTACTTC.

For the CDR3, the DNA is TGTGCCAGCAGCTTCGGGACAGGGACCTCTGGAAACACCATATATTTT. This sequence encodes CASSFGTGTSGNTIYF. V is TRBV11-1 and J is TRBJ1-3; 9 bases match TRBD1. The J segment lost 0 bases and the V segment lost 3 bases, leaving 3 bases of the junction unmatched. CDR3 size: 16 residues. CDR1 SGHAT and CDR2 FQDESV come from the germline V gene (reference sequence).

This chain connects TRBV15 to TRBJ2-3; perhaps TRBD1 as D (5 bases). The germline V gene encodes CDR1 LNHNV and CDR2 YYDKDF (reference sequence). CDR3 length: 14 residues. Trimming pared 0 bases from V and 7 bases from J, leaving 11 bases between. DNA for the CDR3: TGTGCCACCAGCAGAGAAAGGGGCCAGAATACGCAGTATTTT. This gives the protein CATSRERGQNTQYF.

The rearrangement joins TRBV28 to TRBJ2-5; TRBD1 or TRBD2 may be the D gene (6 bases each). V gave up 2 bases and J gave up 2 bases, with 15 bases separating them. Germline loops: CDR1 MDHEN, CDR2 SYDVKM. This CDR3 is built from 16 residues. The CDR3 coding sequence is TGTGCCAGCAGTTTAAGAACGGAGGGGGGTCAAGAGACCCAGTACTTC. It codes for CASSLRTEGGQETQYF. Full variable domain (rest looked up from reference TRBV28 and TRBJ2-5): DVKVTQSSRYLVKRTGEKVFLECVQDMDHENMFWYRQDPGLGLRLIYFSYDVKMKEKGDIPEGYSVSREKKERFSLILESASTNQTSMYLCASSLRTEGGQETQYFGPGTRLLVL.

The chain joins TRBV9 to TRBJ1-4, with 7 positions matching TRBD1. Germline lookup yields CDR1 SGDLS and CDR2 YYNGEE. J lost 8 bases, V lost 0 bases, and 7 bases had no gene match. The CDR3 has 15 amino acids. This CDR3 reads CASSVGQGFQEKLFF. As DNA, the CDR3 is TGTGCCAGCAGCGTAGGACAGGGTTTTCAGGAAAAACTGTTTTTT.

The chain joins TRBV29-1 to TRBJ1-2; TRBD1 is a possible D gene (5 bases). The CDR3 runs to 12 residues. Germline V lookup: CDR1 SQVTM, CDR2 ANQGSEA. V dropped 3 bases and J dropped 4 bases, with 9 bases sitting between them. The CDR3 sequence: CSVDRGSYGYTF. In nucleotides, the CDR3 is TGCAGCGTTGATCGGGGCTCCTATGGCTACACCTTC.

The chain couples TRBV2 to TRBJ2-4, with 13 bases identical to TRBD2. There are 16 residues in the CDR3. The ends lost 6 bases at V and 6 bases at J; junction bases unmatched: 8. CDR1 and CDR2 (germline): SNHLY, FYNNEI. CDR3 protein: CASRQLAGGPGNIQYF. CDR3 nucleotides: TGTGCCAGCAGGCAACTAGCGGGGGGGCCAGGAAACATTCAGTACTTC.

The V and J genes are TRBV5-6 and TRBJ2-3; 9 positions match TRBD1. The V gene end was trimmed by 4 bases and the J gene end by 6 bases; junction bases not matched to a gene: 3. CDR3 length: 13 residues. Germline V gives CDR1 SGHDT, CDR2 YYEEEE. The CDR3 nucleotides are TGTGCCAGCAGCAGGACAGGGGTGGATACGCAGTATTTT. Amino acid sequence: CASSRTGVDTQYF.

This clone was seen once. The V gene is TRBV7-3, the J gene TRBJ1-1; D is undetermined. The V end was cut by 1 base, the J end by 4 bases, with 7 bases between. The length of the CDR3 is 13 residues. Per germline, CDR1 SGHTA and CDR2 FQGTGA. The CDR3 nucleotides are TGTGCCAGCAGCTTAATGTGGTCCACTGAAGCTTTCTTT. It specifies CASSLMWSTEAFF.

The chain combines TRBV18 with TRBJ2-7; maybe TRBD1 (6 bases). This CDR3 is built from 19 residues. The V end lost 2 bases, the J end lost 1 base, and 24 bases lay between the germline ends. The germline V gene has CDR1 KGHSH and CDR2 LQKENI. The DNA for the CDR3 is TGTGCCAGCTCACCAGTCTGGCACAACAGGGTCCCTATTTCCTACGAGCAGTACTTC. It specifies CASSPVWHNRVPISYEQYF.

V gene TRBV7-8 combines with J gene TRBJ2-7; 12 positions agree with TRBD2. Germline trimming cut 5 bases from V and 2 bases from J; bases unmatched to any gene: 4. CDR1 is SGHVS, CDR2 FQNEAQ, per germline. The CDR3 runs to 15 residues. The CDR3 DNA follows: TGTGCCAGCAGCGAAGGACTAGCGGGAACCTACGAGCAGTACTTC. Translation: CASSEGLAGTYEQYF.

The chain couples TRBV2 to TRBJ1-4; D is uncertain. The V gene lost 1 base and the J gene lost 8 bases, with 14 bases spanning the gap. The germline V gene has CDR1 SNHLY and CDR2 FYNNEI. The CDR3 length is 15 residues. DNA for the CDR3: TGTGCCAGCAGTGAAGGTGGAGGTGAAGGGGAAAAACTGTTTTTT. Protein product: CASSEGGGEGEKLFF.

Only a few counts were recorded for this clone. The chain employs TRBV15 and TRBJ2-7; D gene unclear. Germline V gene data show CDR1 as LNHNV and CDR2 as YYDKDF (reference sequence). The CDR3 spans 13 residues. V was trimmed by 1 base and J by 1 base, leaving 5 bases between them. CDR3 loop: CATSRGRSYEQYF. CDR3 nucleotide sequence: TGTGCCACCAGCAGAGGCAGGTCCTACGAGCAGTACTTC.

J is TRBJ2-1 and V is TRBV27; D gene ambiguous. The CDR3 runs 13 residues. Germline V lookup: CDR1 MNHEY, CDR2 SMNVEV (reference sequence). Deletions cut 3 bases from V and 10 bases from J, with 13 bases between. CDR3 DNA: TGTGCCAGCAGTTTTATCCCCGTCTTAGAGCAGTTCTTC. Translation gives CASSFIPVLEQFF.

The table lists this clone with a few counts. V usage is TRBV5-1 and J usage is TRBJ1-5; D is unresolved. Germline CDR1 is SGHRS and CDR2 is YFSETQ. V was clipped by 0 bases and J by 2 bases, with 9 bases between them. CDR3 length: 15 residues. CDR3 protein: CASSLEDPGNQPQHF. CDR3 nucleotide sequence: TGCGCCAGCAGCTTGGAGGACCCGGGCAATCAGCCCCAGCATTTT.

The chain employs TRBV7-6 and TRBJ2-5; D may correspond to TRBD1 or TRBD2 (5 bases each). Per germline, CDR1 SGHVS and CDR2 FNYEAQ. The CDR3 is made up of 16 amino acids. Between the trimmed V and J ends, which lost 5 bases and 1 base, there was a span of 17 bases. CDR3 coding DNA: TGTGCCAGCAGCCGTATCGGGGCTCACTTCCAAGAGACCCAGTACTTC. This translates into CASSRIGAHFQETQYF.

Written as DNA, the CDR3 is TGTGCCAGCAGCCCCGTCGACGGGAGGGCAGATACGCAGTATTTT. Its translation: CASSPVDGRADTQYF. The V and J genes are TRBV7-6 and TRBJ2-3, with TRBD2 matching over 8 bases. The CDR3 runs to 15 residues. CDR1 SGHVS and CDR2 FNYEAQ come from the germline V gene. After removal of 5 bases from V and 4 bases from J, the junction contained 8 bases not matched to a gene. The variable domain in full, completed from reference TRBV7-6 and TRBJ2-3, reads GAGVSQSPRYKVTKRGQDVALRCDPISGHVSLYWYRQALGQGPEFLTYFNYEAQQDKSGLPNDRFSAERPEGSISTLTIQRTEQRDSAMYRCASSPVDGRADTQYFGPGTRLTVL.